A single sample is the source of the 19 T cell receptor beta chains below, sequenced in a study of CD8+ T cells in alopecia areata. Described treatment: oral pan-JAK inhibitor, 5-10 mg twice daily. Sequencing relied on a cDNA template that was reverse transcribed from extracted RNA. Assay: immunoSEQ multiplex PCR; the TCRdb copy retains only in-frame clones and omits some. The table has about 160,000 clones, 65% seen once. The sample in question was CD4+ T cells sorted from blood, obtained at week 4, from a patient treated with tofacitinib. Source of these receptors: a human donor with alopecia areata.

This rearrangement joins TRBV10-3 to TRBJ2-7, with D possibly TRBD2 on 5 matching bases. The CDR3 extends over 15 amino acids. Germline loops: CDR1 ENHRY, CDR2 SYGVKD. Trimming removed 2 bases from V and 3 bases from J, with 14 bases in between. CDR3 DNA: TGTGCCATCAGTGAGCGGGGAATGGGGAACTACGAGCAGTACTTC. Protein sequence: CAISERGMGNYEQYF.

About this clone itself: Other DNA sequences from this sample encode an identical CDR3 as well. The rearrangement uses TRBV30 and TRBJ1-5, with unresolved D. From germline, CDR1 is GTSNPN and CDR2 SVGIG (reference sequence). CDR3 length equals 13 residues. Deletions cut 0 bases from V and 5 bases from J, with 8 bases between. CDR3 residues: CAWSVAADQPQHF. The CDR3 DNA follows: TGTGCCTGGAGTGTGGCAGCAGATCAGCCCCAGCATTTT.

The chain links TRBV5-6 to TRBJ2-5, with no clear D. Germline CDR1 is SGHDT and CDR2 is YYEEEE. Trimming stripped 3 bases from V and 4 bases from J, with 13 bases between. The CDR3 has 14 residues. CDR3 in amino acids: CASSSVGVLETQYF. CDR3 coding DNA: TGTGCCAGCAGCTCTGTCGGAGTCCTAGAGACCCAGTACTTC.

This chain connects TRBV10-3 to TRBJ2-5; TRBD1 matches 9 bases. CDR3 length: 15 amino acids. Germline V gene lookup returns CDR1 ENHRY and CDR2 SYGVKD. With 6 bases clipped from V and 4 bases from J, the junction kept 9 bases outside the gene matches. CDR3 residues: CAIRRDRATGETQYF. Written as DNA, the CDR3 is TGTGCCATCAGGAGGGACAGGGCCACGGGAGAGACCCAGTACTTC.

The CDR3 DNA is TGTGCCAGCAGCCTTCTTTCGTCCGGGGCGGGTCAGCCCCAGCATTTT. Protein sequence: CASSLLSSGAGQPQHF. The chain combines TRBV27 with TRBJ1-5; D perhaps matches TRBD1 (5 bases). The CDR3 length is 16 residues. CDR1 is MNHEY, CDR2 SMNVEV, per germline (reference sequence). The germline V and J ends were trimmed by 6 bases and 6 bases, with 21 bases remaining between them.

This chain uses TRBV11-2 with TRBJ2-3; D may be TRBD1 or TRBD2 (5 bases each). CDR1 is SGHAT and CDR2 is FQNNGV in the germline V gene. V lost 5 bases, J lost 1 base, and 13 bases lay in between. This CDR3 contains 15 residues. CDR3 bases: TGTGCCAGCAGCCAAAACGGGGCCCGCACAGATACGCAGTATTTT. As protein: CASSQNGARTDTQYF.

This clone occurred a few times. The V gene is TRBV5-4, the J gene TRBJ1-2; D gene uncertain. Germline CDR1 SGHNT, CDR2 YYREEE (reference sequence). The length of the CDR3 is 13 residues. The V gene lost 2 bases and the J gene lost 8 bases, with 13 bases spanning the gap. CDR3 sequence reads: CASSLGQLKGYTF. The CDR3 coding sequence is TGTGCCAGCAGCTTAGGCCAGCTAAAAGGCTACACCTTC. Filled out from reference TRBV5-4 and TRBJ1-2, the complete variable domain reads ETGVTQSPTHLIKTRGQQVTLRCSSQSGHNTVSWYQQALGQGPQFIFQYYREEENGRGNFPPRFSGLQFPNYSSELNVNALELDDSALYLCASSLGQLKGYTFGSGTRLTVV.

Here the CDR3 reads CSVRYRGVRGGYTF. The CDR3 nucleotides read TGCAGCGTACGATACAGGGGAGTACGGGGTGGCTACACCTTC. V and J are TRBV29-1 and TRBJ1-2; TRBD1 aligns across 7 bases. V lost 6 bases and J lost 7; bases outside the gene matches: 14. Germline V gives CDR1 SQVTM, CDR2 ANQGSEA. This CDR3 contains 14 residues. Full variable domain (missing parts from reference TRBV29-1 and TRBJ1-2): SAVISQKPSRDICQRGTSLTIQCQVDSQVTMMFWYRQQPGQSLTLIATANQGSEATYESGFVIDKFPISRPNLTFSTLTVSNMSPEDSSIYLCSVRYRGVRGGYTFGSGTRLTVV.

DNA of the CDR3: TGCGCCAGCAGCCAAGAGGTATTCTCGGGGGATACGCAGTATTTT. It translates to CASSQEVFSGDTQYF. The chain joins TRBV4-1 to TRBJ2-3; TRBD2 is a possible D gene (5 bases). V was trimmed by 0 bases and J by 6 bases, leaving 13 bases between them. CDR1 is MGHRA and CDR2 is YSYEKL in the germline V gene. The CDR3 extends over 15 amino acids.

This clone turned up a few times. The rearrangement links TRBV29-1 to TRBJ1-4; D gene ambiguous. This CDR3 is built from 11 residues. Trimming removed 1 base at V and 5 bases at J, with 2 bases between. Looked up from germline, CDR1 is SQVTM and CDR2 is ANQGSEA. The CDR3 sequence is CSVEGNEKLFF. For the CDR3, the DNA is TGCAGCGTTGAAGGGAATGAAAAACTGTTTTTT.

The V and J genes are TRBV10-2 and TRBJ1-2; perhaps TRBD1 as D (6 bases). In germline, CDR1 is WSHSY, CDR2 SAAADI. Trimming removed 8 bases at V and 2 bases at J, with 15 bases between. The CDR3 totals 14 residues. CDR3 nucleotides: TGCGCCAGCCGCGGACAGACAAAGAACTATGGCTACACCTTC. Translated: CASRGQTKNYGYTF.

This clone was found once. The chain recombines TRBV29-1 with TRBJ1-2, with unresolved D. Germline CDR1 reads SQVTM; CDR2 reads ANQGSEA. Trimming stripped 3 bases from V and 5 bases from J, with 10 bases between. The CDR3 spans 12 residues. This CDR3 reads CSVEGRIYGYTF. The CDR3, as DNA: TGCAGCGTTGAGGGAAGGATTTATGGCTACACCTTC.

This chain connects TRBV9 to TRBJ2-1; the match to TRBD1 covers 7 bases. CDR3 length: 15 residues. J was trimmed by 1 base and V by 4 bases; bases with no gene match: 5. The germline V gene encodes CDR1 SGDLS and CDR2 YYNGEE. The CDR3 bases are TGTGCCAGCAGCTCCCGACAGGGTTCCTACAATGAGCAGTTCTTC. It translates to CASSSRQGSYNEQFF.

Concerning this clone: Other DNA sequences in the sample encode the same CDR3. This chain uses TRBV2 with TRBJ2-5; 7 nucleotides agree with TRBD1. With V trimmed by 4 bases and J by 2 bases, 1 base remained unmatched. CDR3 size: 13 residues. Germline V gene sequence: CDR1 SNHLY, CDR2 FYNNEI. CDR3: CASSGTGQETQYF. CDR3 bases: TGTGCCAGCAGTGGGACAGGTCAAGAGACCCAGTACTTC.

The gene calls are TRBV7-2 and TRBJ2-5; D remains unclear. CDR1 and CDR2 (germline): SGHTA, FQGNSA. This CDR3 region has 13 residues. The V and J ends lost 1 base and 4 bases respectively, with 7 bases between them. This CDR3 is CASSLDEVETQYF. Here the CDR3 DNA reads TGTGCCAGCAGCTTAGATGAGGTAGAGACCCAGTACTTC. The variable domain in full, with the rest retrieved from reference TRBV7-2 and TRBJ2-5, is GAGVSQSPSNKVTEKGKDVELRCDPISGHTALYWYRQSLGQGLEFLIYFQGNSAPDKSGLPSDRFSAERTGGSVSTLTIQRTQQEDSAVYLCASSLDEVETQYFGPGTRLLVL.

The chain is built from TRBV6-6 and TRBJ1-6; D remains ambiguous. The CDR3 extends over 16 amino acids. Trimming pared 5 bases from V and 5 bases from J, leaving 16 bases between. CDR1 is MNHNY and CDR2 is SVGAGI in the germline V gene (reference sequence). Written as DNA, the CDR3 is TGTGCCAGCAGTCCCCGAATAGGGTCAGATAATTCACCCCTCCACTTT. This codes for CASSPRIGSDNSPLHF.

Concerning this clone itself: At one boundary the junction diverges from the germline segment, which might be a read error. The chain joins TRBV29-1 to TRBJ2-5; TRBD2 might be the D (5 bases). CDR3 length equals 13 residues. CDR1 and CDR2 (germline): SQVTM, ANQGSEA. DNA for the CDR3: TGCAGCGTTGAGAGGGAAAACCACGAGACCCAGTACTTC. Protein sequence: CSVERENHETQYF.

The rearrangement uses TRBV27 and TRBJ2-7, with D possibly TRBD1 on 6 matching bases. V was shortened by 3 bases and J by 6 bases, with 18 bases between the two germline ends. The length of the CDR3 is 15 residues. Germline V lookup: CDR1 MNHEY, CDR2 SMNVEV (reference sequence). The CDR3 region has the DNA TGTGCCAGCAGTTTTGGGACAACAGGGAAAGGCGAGCAGTACTTC. Translated: CASSFGTTGKGEQYF.

The gene calls are TRBV11-1 and TRBJ1-2; 7 bases are a match to TRBD1. V shed 5 bases and J 7 bases; nucleotides not matched to a gene: 13. Germline V gene lookup returns CDR1 SGHAT and CDR2 FQDESV (reference sequence). The CDR3 spans 15 residues. The CDR3 reads CASSAAGQLVSGYTF. The CDR3 DNA is TGTGCCAGCAGCGCGGCGGGACAGTTGGTATCTGGCTACACCTTC. Complete variable domain (other parts from reference TRBV11-1 and TRBJ1-2): EAEVAQSPRYKITEKSQAVAFWCDPISGHATLYWYRQILGQGPELLVQFQDESVVDDSQLPKDRFSAERLKGVDSTLKIQPAELGDSAMYLCASSAAGQLVSGYTFGSGTRLTVV.